The 6 T cell receptor beta chains presented below share a single source sample, sequenced in a study of T cell responses to AZD1222 COVID-19 vaccine. The repertoire was sequenced with immunoSEQ multiplex PCR; TCRdb's copy has only in-frame clones and lacks some. The sample lists under 150,000 clones, more than 90% seen once, with 1.5% to 2% in the top ten. The sequenced sample was peripheral blood, obtained on day 0 of AZD1222 vaccination. These TCRs come from an adult in good health.

The rearrangement links TRBV10-3 to TRBJ2-2; TRBD2 agrees at 7 bases. J gave up 2 bases and V 2 bases, and 2 bases lay outside the gene matches. The CDR3 runs 15 residues. In germline, CDR1 is ENHRY, CDR2 SYGVKD. CDR3 protein: CAISERGVNTGELFF. CDR3 bases: TGTGCCATCAGTGAGCGGGGGGTAAACACCGGGGAGCTGTTTTTT.

The V gene is TRBV10-3, the J gene TRBJ1-6; possible D gene TRBD1, 6 bases. Trimming left V 11 bases short and J 7 bases short, with 18 bases between. Germline CDR1 is ENHRY and CDR2 is SYGVKD. The CDR3 covers 14 residues. CDR3 DNA sequence: TGTGCCGTCAAGGGGGGGGGAGAAAATTCACCCCTCCACTTT. Translating it yields CAVKGGGENSPLHF.

In DNA form, the CDR3 reads TGTGCCAGCGAGGAGGGCGGTTTCTCTGGAAACACCATATATTTT. Its protein is CASEEGGFSGNTIYF. The rearrangement links TRBV2 to TRBJ1-3; unclear D gene. The CDR3 is 15 residues long. The germline gives CDR1 SNHLY, CDR2 FYNNEI. The V and J ends lost 8 bases and 0 bases respectively, with 14 bases between them.

V usage is TRBV30 and J usage is TRBJ1-3; D call uncertain. Trimming removed 5 bases at V and 0 bases at J, with 20 bases between. Germline V CDR1 and CDR2: GTSNPN, SVGIG (reference sequence). CDR3 length: 17 amino acids. The CDR3 loop reads CAWSLQGRPSSGNTIYF. CDR3 DNA sequence: TGTGCCTGGTCCCTTCAAGGAAGGCCAAGCTCTGGAAACACCATATATTTT.

The V gene is TRBV4-3, the J gene TRBJ2-7; 7 nucleotides agree with TRBD2. With 1 base clipped from V and 3 bases from J, the junction kept 9 bases outside the gene matches. CDR3 length: 16 residues. Germline V gene data show CDR1 as LGHNA and CDR2 as YSLEER. DNA of the CDR3: TGCGCCAGCAGCCAAGCAGGCGCGGGAGAAGGCTACGAGCAGTACTTC. Encoded protein: CASSQAGAGEGYEQYF.

The chain is built from TRBV11-2 and TRBJ1-1, with D hard to call. The ends were cut back, 0 bases at V and 8 bases at J, with 10 bases in the middle. The CDR3 loop spans 13 amino acids. Germline CDR1 SGHAT, CDR2 FQNNGV. The CDR3 is CASSLERRAEAFF. The CDR3 region has the DNA TGTGCCAGCAGCTTAGAGAGGAGGGCGGAAGCTTTCTTT.